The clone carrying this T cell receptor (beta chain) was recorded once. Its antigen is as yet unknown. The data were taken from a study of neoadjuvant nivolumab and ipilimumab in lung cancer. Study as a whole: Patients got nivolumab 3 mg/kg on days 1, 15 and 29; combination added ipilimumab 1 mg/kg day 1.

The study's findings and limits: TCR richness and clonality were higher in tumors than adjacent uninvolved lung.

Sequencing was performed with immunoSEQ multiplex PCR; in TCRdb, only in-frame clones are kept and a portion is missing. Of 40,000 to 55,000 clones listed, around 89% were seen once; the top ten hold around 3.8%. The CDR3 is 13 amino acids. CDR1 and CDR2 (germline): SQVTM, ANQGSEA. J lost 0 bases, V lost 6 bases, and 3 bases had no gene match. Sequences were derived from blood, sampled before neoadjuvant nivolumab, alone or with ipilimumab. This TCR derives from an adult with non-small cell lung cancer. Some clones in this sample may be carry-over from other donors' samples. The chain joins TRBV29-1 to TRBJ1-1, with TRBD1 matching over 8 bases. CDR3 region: CSVGGQVNTEAFF. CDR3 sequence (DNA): TGCAGCGTAGGGGGACAGGTGAACACTGAAGCTTTCTTT. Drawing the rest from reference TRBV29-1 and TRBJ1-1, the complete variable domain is SAVISQKPSRDICQRGTSLTIQCQVDSQVTMMFWYRQQPGQSLTLIATANQGSEATYESGFVIDKFPISRPNLTFSTLTVSNMSPEDSSIYLCSVGGQVNTEAFFGQGTRLTVV.